A single sample gave rise to the 19 T cell receptor beta chains below, sequenced in a study of T cell responses to AZD1222 COVID-19 vaccine. Here immunoSEQ multiplex PCR was the method, and the copy in TCRdb shows in-frame clones only, minus some. The table includes about 56,000 clones, 70% to 90% detected once. Here the sequenced sample was peripheral blood, taken on day 0 of AZD1222 vaccination. These receptor sequences come from an adult in good health.

The chain employs TRBV18 and TRBJ1-6; TRBD1 agrees at 8 bases. From germline, CDR1 is KGHSH and CDR2 LQKENI. The CDR3 has 14 residues. The V gene end was trimmed by 3 bases and the J gene end by 11 bases; junction bases not matched to a gene: 6. CDR3 coding DNA: TGTGCCAGCTCACCCCGGGACAGGCGGACACCCCTCCACTTT. Protein product: CASSPRDRRTPLHF.

The CDR3 bases are TGTGCCAGTTCGGACAGGGGCACTGAAGCTTTCTTT. Translated, it gives CASSDRGTEAFF. The chain uses TRBV28 and TRBJ1-1, with 9 bases aligning to TRBD1. The CDR3 extends over 12 amino acids. Trimming took 9 bases from V and 4 from J; bases not matched to a gene: 3. The germline V gene encodes CDR1 MDHEN and CDR2 SYDVKM.

CDR3 coding DNA: TGTGCCAGCAGCTTCTCGGGACAGGGGTACAATGAGCAGTTCTTC. This codes for CASSFSGQGYNEQFF. The chain has TRBV5-5 and TRBJ2-1; 10 nucleotides align to TRBD1. V dropped 2 bases and J dropped 4; count of bases not matched to a gene: 3. Germline loops: CDR1 SGHKS, CDR2 YYEKEE (reference sequence). The CDR3 is made up of 15 amino acids. Complete variable domain (other parts from reference TRBV5-5 and TRBJ2-1): DAGVTQSPTHLIKTRGQQVTLRCSPISGHKSVSWYQQVLGQGPQFIFQYYEKEERGRGNFPDRFSARQFPNYSSELNVNALLLGDSALYLCASSFSGQGYNEQFFGPGTRLTVL.

This chain uses TRBV14 with TRBJ1-1; maybe TRBD1 (6 bases). There are 15 residues in the CDR3. Germline V gene data show CDR1 as SGHDN and CDR2 as FVKESK. Trimming took off 1 base at V and 3 bases at J, with 12 bases between the two ends. Written as DNA, the CDR3 is TGTGCCAGCAGCCAAGTTAGACAGGCTTACACTGAAGCTTTCTTT. This sequence encodes CASSQVRQAYTEAFF. The full variable domain, with the rest looked up from reference TRBV14 and TRBJ1-1, is EAGVTQFPSHSVIEKGQTVTLRCDPISGHDNLYWYRRVMGKEIKFLLHFVKESKQDESGMPNNRFLAERTGGTYSTLKVQPAELEDSGVYFCASSQVRQAYTEAFFGQGTRLTVV.

V usage is TRBV18 and J usage is TRBJ2-1; D might be TRBD1 (6 bases). CDR3 length equals 17 residues. V lost 4 bases and J 8 bases, leaving 24 bases between the germline ends. Per the germline V gene, CDR1 is KGHSH and CDR2 is LQKENI. The CDR3: CASSRTPGGSPGDEQFF. The CDR3 coding sequence is TGTGCCAGCTCACGAACACCCGGAGGAAGCCCAGGGGATGAGCAGTTCTTC.

Only a few counts were recorded for this clone. The chain is built from TRBV10-1 and TRBJ2-7; 7 bases align to TRBD1. The V gene end was trimmed by 3 bases and the J gene end by 2 bases; junction bases not matched to a gene: 10. CDR1 is WNHNN, CDR2 SYGVQD, per germline (reference sequence). The CDR3 loop spans 16 amino acids. The chain's CDR3 is CASSDYWGQRAYEQYF. CDR3 in DNA: TGCGCCAGCAGTGATTATTGGGGACAGCGCGCCTACGAGCAGTACTTC.

The chain uses TRBV7-9 and TRBJ1-4; 8 nucleotides align to TRBD1. Looked up from germline, CDR1 is SEHNR and CDR2 is FQNEAQ (reference sequence). The CDR3 is made up of 13 amino acids. After removal of 6 bases from V and 13 bases from J, the junction contained 10 bases not matched to a gene. The CDR3 reads CASSQAGTGGLFF. CDR3 sequence (DNA): TGTGCCAGCAGTCAGGCCGGGACAGGAGGACTGTTTTTT.

The V and J genes are TRBV11-2 and TRBJ2-3, with 7 bases lining up with TRBD1. The CDR3 is made up of 12 amino acids. The germline V gene has CDR1 SGHAT and CDR2 FQNNGV. The DNA for the CDR3 is TGTGCAAGCGGTCAGGACAGGTATACGCAGTATTTT. The encoded protein is CASGQDRYTQYF.

This chain connects TRBV9 to TRBJ1-2; a possible D gene is TRBD1 (5 bases). Germline lookup yields CDR1 SGDLS and CDR2 YYNGEE. V lost 0 bases, J lost 5 bases, and 8 bases lay in between. This CDR3 is built from 13 residues. CDR3 DNA sequence: TGTGCCAGCAGCGTAGCTGAGGGGTATGGCTACACCTTC. Protein sequence: CASSVAEGYGYTF.

This chain joins TRBV27 and TRBJ2-3; TRBD2 agrees at 9 bases. The germline V gene has CDR1 MNHEY and CDR2 SMNVEV (reference sequence). The length of the CDR3 is 19 residues. The junction had 16 bases not matched to a gene; V was cut back by 6 bases and J by 0 bases. The CDR3 nucleotides are TGTGCCAGCAGCCTTAGGGTGGCTAGCGGGGATTCTAGCACAGATACGCAGTATTTT. Translation: CASSLRVASGDSSTDTQYF.

The chain combines TRBV7-9 with TRBJ2-5; maybe TRBD1 (5 bases). Trimming cost V 1 base and J 3 bases, with 6 bases left between them. The CDR3 spans 13 residues. Germline V CDR1 and CDR2: SEHNR, FQNEAQ (reference sequence). The CDR3 is CASSLVREETQYF. CDR3 sequence (DNA): TGTGCCAGCAGCTTAGTCAGGGAAGAGACCCAGTACTTC.

This chain connects TRBV24-1 to TRBJ2-2; TRBD2 is a possible D gene (6 bases). V dropped 4 bases and J dropped 4 bases, with 15 bases sitting between them. This CDR3 spans 16 amino acids. Germline CDR1 is KGHDR and CDR2 is SFDVKD. The CDR3 coding sequence is TGTGCCACCAGTGAGGAGGGTCTGGGAGTCACCGGGGAGCTGTTTTTT. This sequence encodes CATSEEGLGVTGELFF.

Points on this clone: The sample has other DNA sequences that encode this CDR3 too. The chain joins TRBV28 to TRBJ2-7; TRBD1 is a possible D gene (6 bases). Trimming removed 3 bases from V and 4 bases from J, with 13 bases in between. The CDR3 has 14 residues. Germline loops: CDR1 MDHEN, CDR2 SYDVKM. The CDR3 loop is CASSLSGGAYEQYF. The DNA for the CDR3 is TGTGCCAGCAGTTTGAGTGGGGGCGCGTACGAGCAGTACTTC.

V gene TRBV19 combines with J gene TRBJ1-5; TRBD1 is a possible D gene (6 bases). Trimming pared 5 bases from V and 6 bases from J, leaving 14 bases between. CDR1 and CDR2 from the germline V gene are LNHDA and SQIVND (reference sequence). The CDR3 consists of 14 residues. The CDR3 nucleotides read TGTGCCAGTAGTTTCCCCAGGGGAAGTCAGCCCCAGCATTTT. Translated: CASSFPRGSQPQHF.

This clone was seen just once. This chain links TRBV6-2 or TRBV6-3 with TRBJ2-6; D possibly corresponds to TRBD2 (6 bases). V was cut by 2 bases and J by 1 base, with 6 bases left in between. This CDR3 spans 15 amino acids. Germline lookup yields CDR1 MNHEY and CDR2 SVGEGT. The CDR3 DNA reads TGTGCCAGCAGTTACGGGACTTCTGGGGCCAACGTCCTGACTTTC. Its translation is CASSYGTSGANVLTF.

This clone appeared a few times. The chain uses TRBV2 and TRBJ1-4; D call uncertain. Trimming removed 8 bases from V and 4 bases from J, with 14 bases in between. This CDR3 region has 14 residues. The V gene's germline CDR1 is SNHLY and CDR2 FYNNEI. The CDR3 nucleotides are TGTGCCAGCGGGTCCGGCAGCCTTAATGAAAAACTGTTTTTT. This translates into CASGSGSLNEKLFF.

The chain has TRBV19 and TRBJ1-1, with D maybe TRBD1 (6 bases). The CDR3 is 14 residues long. From germline, CDR1 is LNHDA and CDR2 SQIVND (reference sequence). Trimming cost V 2 bases and J 4 bases, with 11 bases left between them. CDR3 protein: CASSIYREATEAFF. The CDR3 DNA reads as TGTGCCAGTAGTATATACAGGGAGGCCACTGAAGCTTTCTTT.

The CDR3 sequence is CASSSTQGASTEAFF. For the CDR3, the DNA is TGTGCCAGCAGTTCGACTCAGGGGGCGAGCACTGAAGCTTTCTTT. The genes are TRBV27 and TRBJ1-1, with TRBD1 identical over 8 bases. Germline V lookup: CDR1 MNHEY, CDR2 SMNVEV (reference sequence). The CDR3 is 15 residues long. V shed 4 bases, J shed 4 bases, and the junction held 8 bases outside the gene matches.

This chain joins TRBV12-3 or TRBV12-4 and TRBJ2-5; D not certain. Trimming stripped 7 bases from V and 3 bases from J, with 12 bases between. The CDR3 has 13 amino acids. The CDR3 loop is CASISSYEETQYF. CDR3 sequence (DNA): TGTGCCAGCATTTCCAGTTACGAAGAGACCCAGTACTTC.